Presented here are 32 T cell receptor beta chains from one specimen sequenced in a study of OX40 agonist ivuxolimab in advanced cancers. Assay: immunoSEQ multiplex PCR; the TCRdb copy retains only in-frame clones and omits some. The sample holds just over 90,000 clones; around 91% are singletons and the top ten take about 0.73%. The sample in question was CD4+ or CD8+ T cells sorted from blood, obtained in a trial of the OX40 agonist ivuxolimab. The receptors come from an adult with an advanced solid tumor such as melanoma, head and neck, liver or kidney cancer.

The J gene is TRBJ2-5, the V gene TRBV2, with 7 bases fitting TRBD2. Germline CDR1 and CDR2: SNHLY and FYNNEI. Trimming removed 6 bases from V and 5 bases from J; junction bases left unmatched: 6. The CDR3 sequence is 13 residues long. CDR3 DNA: TGTGCCAGCAGCACTAGCGCGGAGGAGACCCAGTACTTC. Residues: CASSTSAEETQYF.

In its sample, this clone was seen once. V is TRBV7-2 and J is TRBJ1-2; maybe TRBD1 (5 bases). This CDR3 region has 15 residues. V was clipped by 0 bases and J by 7 bases, with 15 bases between them. Germline-derived CDR1 and CDR2 are SGHTA and FQGNSA. The CDR3 nucleotides are TGTGCCAGCAGCTTAGCGCTCCAGCCTAGGGGTGGCTACACCTTC. Encoded protein: CASSLALQPRGGYTF.

The chain links TRBV19 to TRBJ1-6; no clear D. The CDR3 contains 14 residues. V was cut by 5 bases and J by 13 bases, with 18 bases left in between. Germline lookup yields CDR1 LNHDA and CDR2 SQIVND (reference sequence). The CDR3 coding sequence is TGTGCCAGTAGTCTGAATGAGGAATTGGGGCCCCTCCACTTT. Its protein is CASSLNEELGPLHF.

The chain carries TRBV9 and TRBJ2-5, with 10 bases matching TRBD2. This CDR3 has 16 amino acids. The V segment lost 3 bases and the J segment 1 base; nucleotides outside the gene matches: 6. In germline, CDR1 is SGDLS, CDR2 YYNGEE. CDR3 loop: CASSAGLADFQETQYF. DNA for the CDR3: TGTGCCAGCAGCGCCGGACTAGCGGATTTCCAAGAGACCCAGTACTTC.

This clone was seen a single time. The chain's CDR3 is CAIGRDLYTGELFF. The DNA for the CDR3 is TGTGCCATAGGACGGGACCTCTACACCGGGGAGCTGTTTTTT. The chain employs TRBV10-3 and TRBJ2-2, with D perhaps matching TRBD1 or TRBD2 (5 bases each). CDR3 length: 14 residues. V was cut by 9 bases and J by 3 bases, with 14 bases left in between. CDR1 and CDR2 (germline): ENHRY, SYGVKD.

V gene TRBV30 combines with J gene TRBJ2-1; D is possibly TRBD1 (5 bases). This CDR3 is built from 13 residues. Germline V gives CDR1 GTSNPN, CDR2 SVGIG (reference sequence). V shed 4 bases and J shed 1 base, with 8 bases lying between them. The CDR3 coding sequence is TGTGCCTGGACGAAGGGGTCCTACAATGAGCAGTTCTTC. As protein: CAWTKGSYNEQFF.

The gene calls are TRBV7-2 and TRBJ2-5; 7 nucleotides line up with TRBD2. The CDR3 is 13 amino acids. The V gene's germline CDR1 is SGHTA and CDR2 FQGNSA. Trimming removed 11 bases from V and 1 base from J; junction bases left unmatched: 7. For the CDR3, the DNA is TGTGCCGCCGGCGAGCGGGGCCAAGAGACCCAGTACTTC. This codes for CAAGERGQETQYF.

This clone was detected only once. The chain links TRBV6-4 to TRBJ1-1; possible D gene TRBD1, 5 bases. Germline V gene data show CDR1 as MRHNA and CDR2 as SNTAGT. CDR3 length: 14 residues. The V and J ends lost 0 bases and 5 bases respectively, with 10 bases between them. CDR3 DNA sequence: TGTGCCAGCAGTGACTCAAGGAAGGGGACTGAAGCTTTCTTT. Residues: CASSDSRKGTEAFF.

This chain connects TRBV27 to TRBJ1-1; D perhaps matches TRBD1 (5 bases). V dropped 2 bases and J dropped 7 bases, with 20 bases sitting between them. Germline V CDR1 and CDR2: MNHEY, SMNVEV (reference sequence). The CDR3 has 16 residues. For the CDR3, the DNA is TGTGCCAGCAGTTTAGACAGTGTGCGTCCGCTCGGTGAAGCTTTCTTT. Its protein is CASSLDSVRPLGEAFF.

The table lists this clone with a count of one. The chain recombines TRBV5-1 with TRBJ2-7, with TRBD1 as a possible D gene (5 bases). Trimming stripped 7 bases from V and 2 bases from J, with 10 bases between. The germline V gene encodes CDR1 SGHRS and CDR2 YFSETQ. The CDR3 extends over 12 amino acids. CDR3 sequence: CASYDSTYEQYF. CDR3 in DNA: TGCGCCAGCTACGACAGCACCTACGAGCAGTACTTC.

The rearrangement uses TRBV15 and TRBJ1-4, with a tentative D call TRBD1 (6 bases). V was shortened by 3 bases and J by 8 bases, with 10 bases between the two germline ends. The CDR3 sequence is 13 residues long. Germline V CDR1 and CDR2: LNHNV, YYDKDF (reference sequence). In nucleotides, the CDR3 is TGTGCCACCAGCAGGGGACACGGCGAAAAACTGTTTTTT. Protein: CATSRGHGEKLFF.

Turning to this clone: Lacking the conserved final phenylalanine or tryptophan, this CDR3 likely reflects a read error. This sequence joins TRBV7-2 and TRBJ2-7; the match to TRBD1 covers 8 bases. This CDR3 has 15 amino acids. V lost 2 bases, J lost 4 bases, and 7 bases stayed unmatched. Looked up from germline, CDR1 is SGHTA and CDR2 is FQGNSA. CDR3 coding DNA: TGTGCCAGCAGCTTAAACAGGGGGATATCGTACGAGCAGTACCTC. Protein: CASSLNRGISYEQYL.

The V gene is TRBV7-8, the J gene TRBJ2-2; possibly TRBD1 for D (5 bases). Between the trimmed V and J ends, which lost 6 bases and 6 bases, there was a span of 17 bases. Germline lookup yields CDR1 SGHVS and CDR2 FQNEAQ. The CDR3 consists of 15 residues. CDR3 coding DNA: TGTGCCAGCAGACAGCTGGCAGGGATGGCCGGGGAGCTGTTTTTT. This encodes CASRQLAGMAGELFF. The full variable domain, with the rest looked up from reference TRBV7-8 and TRBJ2-2, is GAGVSQSPRYKVAKRGQDVALRCDPISGHVSLFWYQQALGQGPEFLTYFQNEAQLDKSGLPSDRFFAERPEGSVSTLKIQRTQQEDSAVYLCASRQLAGMAGELFFGEGSRLTVL.

The genes are TRBV18 and TRBJ2-2; the D is unclear. CDR1 is KGHSH, CDR2 LQKENI, per germline. CDR3 length: 15 amino acids. The V and J ends lost 2 bases and 1 base respectively, with 8 bases between them. The CDR3 loop reads CASSPRTVNTGELFF. CDR3 bases: TGTGCCAGCTCACCAAGGACGGTGAACACCGGGGAGCTGTTTTTT.

This chain uses TRBV6-5 with TRBJ2-5; a possible D gene is TRBD2 (5 bases). V was pared by 2 bases and J by 4 bases, with 14 bases between. The CDR3 has 15 residues. The germline CDR1 and CDR2 sequences are MNHEY and SVGAGI. CDR3 sequence reads: CASSYSHLRGETQYF. The DNA of the CDR3 is TGTGCCAGCAGTTACAGTCACCTTCGGGGAGAGACCCAGTACTTC.

The rearrangement links TRBV5-4 to TRBJ2-7; D is perhaps TRBD1 (5 bases). V was clipped by 7 bases and J by 0 bases, with 11 bases between them. This CDR3 contains 13 residues. Germline V lookup: CDR1 SGHNT, CDR2 YYREEE (reference sequence). The CDR3 nucleotides read TGTGCCAGCTCTGGGGCTAACTCCTACGAGCAGTACTTC. Its protein is CASSGANSYEQYF.

The V call is TRBV11-2, the J call TRBJ1-2; TRBD1 aligns across 9 bases. The CDR3 is 15 residues long. The germline CDR1 and CDR2 sequences are SGHAT and FQNNGV. J was trimmed by 3 bases and V by 4 bases; bases with no gene match: 6. CDR3 protein: CASSSYRGPDYGYTF. Here the CDR3 DNA reads TGTGCCAGCAGCTCATACAGGGGGCCGGACTATGGCTACACCTTC.

This chain links TRBV6-5 with TRBJ1-4; D remains unclear. The V and J ends lost 4 bases and 8 bases respectively, with 8 bases between them. The CDR3 consists of 12 residues. Germline V gives CDR1 MNHEY, CDR2 SVGAGI. The CDR3 DNA reads as TGTGCCAGCAGTTTTAATGTCGAAAAACTGTTTTTT. It encodes CASSFNVEKLFF.

The chain has TRBV4-3 and TRBJ1-1; D not certain. V dropped 1 base and J dropped 1 base, with 4 bases sitting between them. Germline V gives CDR1 LGHNA, CDR2 YSLEER. The CDR3 is made up of 13 amino acids. This chain's CDR3 is CASSQAGNTEAFF. In DNA, the CDR3 is TGCGCCAGCAGCCAAGCGGGGAACACTGAAGCTTTCTTT.

The V call is TRBV28, the J call TRBJ2-7; D remains unclear. CDR1 and CDR2 from the germline V gene are MDHEN and SYDVKM. Trimming removed 5 bases from V and 2 bases from J, with 13 bases in between. This CDR3 is 14 amino acids long. The CDR3 loop reads CASSQRPSPYEQYF. In DNA, the CDR3 is TGTGCCAGCAGTCAGAGACCCAGCCCCTACGAGCAGTACTTC.

The chain links TRBV19 to TRBJ1-2; maybe TRBD1 (6 bases). Germline V gives CDR1 LNHDA, CDR2 SQIVND (reference sequence). The CDR3 runs 14 residues. Trimming took 4 bases from V and 0 from J, leaving 9 bases between them. DNA for the CDR3: TGTGCCAGTAGTAGGGACACCTCTAACTATGGCTACACCTTC. Translation gives CASSRDTSNYGYTF.

CDR3 sequence (DNA): TGTGCCAGCTCACCCAACTACGGGGTAGTAAATGAGCAGTTCTTC. Translating it yields CASSPNYGVVNEQFF. The chain combines TRBV18 with TRBJ2-1; possible D gene TRBD2, 5 bases. The CDR3 has 15 residues. The germline V gene has CDR1 KGHSH and CDR2 LQKENI. Trimming took 3 bases from V and 7 from J, leaving 16 bases between them.

The chain recombines TRBV7-9 with TRBJ2-7; D is ambiguous. The CDR3 loop spans 16 amino acids. Germline V gene sequence: CDR1 SEHNR, CDR2 FQNEAQ (reference sequence). Trimming removed 1 base from V and 0 bases from J, with 13 bases in between. The CDR3 DNA is TGTGCCAGCAGCTTAGTCCGACTTATGAGCTCCTACGAGCAGTACTTC. Residues: CASSLVRLMSSYEQYF.

A few counts support this clone. The chain links TRBV7-9 to TRBJ2-2, with 7 bases fitting TRBD1. CDR1 and CDR2 from the germline V gene are SEHNR and FQNEAQ (reference sequence). Unmatched junction bases numbered 1, after V lost 4 bases and J lost 5 bases. The CDR3 is made up of 13 amino acids. The CDR3 protein is CASSSTGTGELFF. The CDR3 DNA is TGTGCCAGCAGCTCGACAGGGACCGGGGAGCTGTTTTTT.

This rearrangement joins TRBV7-2 to TRBJ2-3; D is ambiguous. This CDR3 has 14 amino acids. Germline V lookup: CDR1 SGHTA, CDR2 FQGNSA. Trimming took 5 bases from V and 6 from J, leaving 15 bases between them. The CDR3 is CASSPPGRPDTQYF. CDR3 DNA sequence: TGTGCCAGCAGCCCCCCCGGCCGACCGGATACGCAGTATTTT.

CDR3 DNA sequence: TGTGCCAGCAGCCCGCTGGGGCGGGGACGACCTCGGAGCACAGATACGCAGTATTTT. Translation: CASSPLGRGRPRSTDTQYF. This chain uses TRBV7-2 with TRBJ2-3; weak D call: TRBD2 (6 bases). CDR3 length equals 19 residues. Trimming took 5 bases from V and 0 from J, leaving 24 bases between them. Germline loops: CDR1 SGHTA, CDR2 FQGNSA.

The chain couples TRBV14 to TRBJ2-3; D may be TRBD1 (5 bases). Germline lookup yields CDR1 SGHDN and CDR2 FVKESK. The CDR3 has 11 residues. Between the trimmed V and J ends, which lost 6 bases and 5 bases, there was a span of 6 bases. The CDR3 DNA sequence: TGTGCCAGCAGTCAGGGAGATACGCAGTATTTT. Translation: CASSQGDTQYF.

The V gene is TRBV11-1, the J gene TRBJ2-2; 9 nucleotides align to TRBD1. The ends lost 4 bases at V and 7 bases at J; junction bases unmatched: 7. The CDR3 totals 15 residues. From germline, CDR1 is SGHAT and CDR2 FQDESV (reference sequence). In DNA, the CDR3 is TGTGCCAGCAGCTCAGGACAGGGGTTCATCGGGGAGCTGTTTTTT. This encodes CASSSGQGFIGELFF.

This chain links TRBV28 with TRBJ1-2; 8 positions agree with TRBD1. Unmatched junction bases numbered 5, after V lost 6 bases and J lost 2 bases. This CDR3 is 14 amino acids long. Germline V gene data show CDR1 as MDHEN and CDR2 as SYDVKM. CDR3 DNA sequence: TGTGCCAGCAGCCCAGGGGGCGCGAACTATGGCTACACCTTC. Translating it yields CASSPGGANYGYTF.

The chain is built from TRBV6-6 and TRBJ1-1, with no clear D. Germline values: CDR1 MNHNY, CDR2 SVGAGI (reference sequence). The V and J ends lost 5 bases and 11 bases respectively, with 12 bases between them. This CDR3 is built from 11 residues. The CDR3 loop reads CASSLRHYAFF. In DNA, the CDR3 is TGTGCCAGCAGTCTACGACACTACGCTTTCTTT.

The genes are TRBV21-1 and TRBJ2-5; the table's D gene call, TRBD1, was not cross checked with the DNA. TRBV21-1 is deemed a pseudogene. The CDR3 length is 18 residues. The CDR3 spells CASSKVPSGTGSQETQYF. Written as DNA, the CDR3 is TGTGCCAGCAGCAAAGTTCCCTCCGGGACAGGCTCCCAAGAGACCCAGTACTTC.

This rearrangement joins TRBV6-5 to TRBJ2-3; TRBD2 matches 7 bases. The CDR3 spans 14 residues. J gave up 1 base and V 7 bases, and 5 bases lay outside the gene matches. Germline-derived CDR1 and CDR2 are MNHEY and SVGAGI. CDR3 residues: CASKRGSGTDTQYF. The DNA of the CDR3 is TGTGCCAGCAAACGCGGGAGTGGCACAGATACGCAGTATTTT.